This paragraph reports one T cell receptor beta chain. In the PCR, 60 Vbeta and 13 Jbeta primers were used. Libraries were prepared by immunoSEQ multiplex PCR; TCRdb keeps only in-frame clonotypes and omits some of them. Of roughly 140,000 clones in the sample, approximately 80% are singletons; the top ten hold approximately 4%. The data were taken from a study of cytomegalovirus exposure and HLA in healthy donors. The CDR3 has 15 amino acids. V lost 2 bases to trimming and J lost 0 bases; unmatched junction nucleotides: 1. Per germline, CDR1 SEHNR and CDR2 FQNEAQ (reference sequence). The sample comprised PBMCs. The V call is TRBV7-9, the J call TRBJ1-3, with 7 bases identical to TRBD1. The TCR sequence derives from a young man in good health and CMV-seronegative. The CDR3 loop reads CASSLQGGSGNTIYF. CDR3 DNA: TGTGCCAGCAGCTTACAGGGGGGCTCTGGAAACACCATATATTTT.